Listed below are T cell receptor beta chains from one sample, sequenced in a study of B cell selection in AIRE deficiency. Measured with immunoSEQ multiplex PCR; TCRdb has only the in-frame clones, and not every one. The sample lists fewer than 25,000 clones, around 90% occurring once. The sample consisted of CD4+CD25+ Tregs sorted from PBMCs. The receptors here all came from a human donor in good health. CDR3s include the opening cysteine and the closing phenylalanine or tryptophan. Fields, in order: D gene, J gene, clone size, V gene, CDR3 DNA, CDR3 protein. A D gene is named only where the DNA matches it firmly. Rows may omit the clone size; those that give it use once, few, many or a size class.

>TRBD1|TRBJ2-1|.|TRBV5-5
TGTGCCAGCAGCTTGAGGCAGGGGGTCCCTTACAATGAGCAGTTCTTC
CASSLRQGVPYNEQFF
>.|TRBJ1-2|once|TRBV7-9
TGTGCCAGCAGCTTGGACGTTGCTAACTATGGCTACACCTTC
CASSLDVANYGYTF
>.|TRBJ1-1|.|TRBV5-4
TGTGCCAGCAGCTCGACAGTTGAAGCTTTCTTT
CASSSTVEAFF
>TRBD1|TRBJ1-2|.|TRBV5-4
TGTGCCAGCAGCTTGGTGGGACAGTTCGGCTACACCTTC
CASSLVGQFGYTF
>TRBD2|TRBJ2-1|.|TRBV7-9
TGTGCCAGCAGCCAGGGACTAGTGGCCTACAATGAGCAGTTCTTC
CASSQGLVAYNEQFF
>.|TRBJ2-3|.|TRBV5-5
TGTGCCAGCAGCTTGGGAGATACGCAGTATTTT
CASSLGDTQYF
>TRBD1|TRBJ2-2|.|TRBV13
TGTGCCAGCAAGACAGGGGTGAGCACCGGGGAGCTGTTTTTT
CASKTGVSTGELFF
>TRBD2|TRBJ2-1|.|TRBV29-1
TGCAGCGTTGAAGATCGCGGGGGGGCCACTGAGCAGTTCTTC
CSVEDRGGATEQFF
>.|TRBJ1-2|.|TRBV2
TGTGCCAGCAGCGAAAGACCCGACACCTTCTATGGCTACACCTTC
CASSERPDTFYGYTF
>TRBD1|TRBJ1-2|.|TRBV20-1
TGCAGGGTAACAGGGGAATATGGCTACACCTTC
CRVTGEYGYTF
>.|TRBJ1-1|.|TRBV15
TGTGCCACCAGCAGAGATTACGCAGGACGGGACACTGAAGCTTTCTTT
CATSRDYAGRDTEAFF
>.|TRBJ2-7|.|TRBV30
TGTGCCTGGAGTGTCAAGTATTACGAGCAGTACTTC
CAWSVKYYEQYF
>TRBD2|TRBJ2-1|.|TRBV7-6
TGTGCCAGCAGCTCGACGGGGGGCTCCTACAATGAGCAGTTCTTC
CASSSTGGSYNEQFF
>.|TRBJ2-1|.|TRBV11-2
TGTGCCAGCAGCGGCAGGGTATACTACAATGAGCAGTTCTTC
CASSGRVYYNEQFF
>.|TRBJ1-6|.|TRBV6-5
TGTGCCAGCAGTTACTTCAGGGCTTTAAATTCACCCCTCCACTTT
CASSYFRALNSPLHF
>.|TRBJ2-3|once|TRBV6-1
TGTGCCAGCAGTGAAGCGCCTCGCCCACGAGATACGCAGTATTTT
CASSEAPRPRDTQYF
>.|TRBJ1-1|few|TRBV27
TGTGCCAGCAGTTTTTACACGAGGGGAAACACTGAAGCTTTCTTT
CASSFYTRGNTEAFF
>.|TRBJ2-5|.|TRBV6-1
TGTGCCACCACCTGGGGCTTCCAAGAGACCCAGTACTTC
CATTWGFQETQYF
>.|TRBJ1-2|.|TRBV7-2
TGTGCCAGCAGCTTAGAGGCATCTAGAGGATTATATGGCTACACCTTC
CASSLEASRGLYGYTF
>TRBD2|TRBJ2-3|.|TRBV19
TGTGCCAGTAGTACCCGGGGACTAGCGGCAGGTCGGGATACGCAGTATTTT
CASSTRGLAAGRDTQYF
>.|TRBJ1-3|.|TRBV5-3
TGTGCCAGCAGCCCCTCTCCGACAGGAGGGAACACCATATATTTT
CASSPSPTGGNTIYF
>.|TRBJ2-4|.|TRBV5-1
TGCGCCAGCAGCTTGCTCCCGACGGACTCTCAGTACTTC
CASSLLPTDSQYF
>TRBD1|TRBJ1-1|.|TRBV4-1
TGCGCCAGCAGCCTCAAGGACAGGGAGGGTGAAGCTTTCTTT
CASSLKDREGEAFF
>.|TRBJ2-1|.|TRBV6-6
TGTGCCAGCAGTTCCCGATACAATGAGCAGTTCTTC
CASSSRYNEQFF
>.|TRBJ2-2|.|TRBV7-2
TGTGCCAGCAGCCGAAGAACGGCTAGCCTCACCGGGGAGCTGTTTTTT
CASSRRTASLTGELFF
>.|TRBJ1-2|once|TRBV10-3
TGTGCCATCAGTGATTCTCGGGACTATGGCTACACCTTC
CAISDSRDYGYTF
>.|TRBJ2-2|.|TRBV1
TGCACCAGCAGCCAAGACCCCGGGGGGGGGAACACCGGGGAGCTGTTTTTT
CTSSQDPGGGNTGELFF
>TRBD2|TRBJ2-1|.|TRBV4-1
TGCGCCAGCAGCCATCATCTAGCGGGGGGGGTGTCTTTAGGATACAATGAGCAGTTCTTC
CASSHHLAGGVSLGYNEQFF
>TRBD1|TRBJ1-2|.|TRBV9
TGTGCCAGCAGCGTAGATGAGGGACAGGGCAGGGGCTACACCTTC
CASSVDEGQGRGYTF
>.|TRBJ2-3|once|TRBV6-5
TGTGCCAGCAGTTACCGGTGGGGCCAGAGAGATACGCAGTATTTT
CASSYRWGQRDTQYF
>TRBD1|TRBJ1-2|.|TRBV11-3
TGTGCCAGCAGCTTAGGGCCGGGACAGTTCTATGGCTACACCTTC
CASSLGPGQFYGYTF
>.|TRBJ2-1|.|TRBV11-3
TGTGCCAGCAGCTTAGCACAGGGCTACAATGAGCAGTTCTTC
CASSLAQGYNEQFF
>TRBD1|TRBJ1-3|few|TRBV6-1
TGTGCCAGCAGGACACAGGGGGCGAGAAACACCATATATTTT
CASRTQGARNTIYF
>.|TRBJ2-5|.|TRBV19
TGTGCCAGTAGTGCTCGGGAGCAAGAGACCCAGTACTTC
CASSAREQETQYF
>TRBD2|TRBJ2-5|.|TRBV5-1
TGCGCCAGCAGCCCAGGACTAGCGGGGGGACATTTTGAGACCCAGTACTTC
CASSPGLAGGHFETQYF
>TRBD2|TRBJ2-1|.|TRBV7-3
TGTGCCAGCAGCTTAACTAGCGGGACCCTGAATGAGCAGTTCTTC
CASSLTSGTLNEQFF
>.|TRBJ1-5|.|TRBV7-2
TGTGCCAGCAGCTTTACTACGGGGCGCAATCAGCCCCAGCATTTT
CASSFTTGRNQPQHF
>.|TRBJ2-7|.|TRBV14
TGTGCCAGCAGCCAAGCTGGGGCCTACGAGCAGTACTTC
CASSQAGAYEQYF
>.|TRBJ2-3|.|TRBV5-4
TGTGCCAGCAGCTACGACTTGGGGGCGCAGTATTTT
CASSYDLGAQYF
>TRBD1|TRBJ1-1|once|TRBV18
TGTGCCAGCTCACCAGGGACAGCGAGGACTGAAGCTTTCTTT
CASSPGTARTEAFF
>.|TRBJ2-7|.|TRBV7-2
TGTGCCAGCAGCACGTACTACGAGCAGTACTTC
CASSTYYEQYF
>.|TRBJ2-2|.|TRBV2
TGTGCCAGCACCCAGAGTAACACCGGGGAGCTGTTTTTT
CASTQSNTGELFF
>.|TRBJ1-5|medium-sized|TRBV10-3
TGTGCCATCAGTGGGGTCAATCAGCCCCAGCATTTT
CAISGVNQPQHF
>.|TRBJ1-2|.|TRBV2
TGTGCCAGCAGTGAATCCCGGCTGTTGGCAGGGAGCGTAGGCTACACCTTC
CASSESRLLAGSVGYTF
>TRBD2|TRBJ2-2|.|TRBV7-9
TGTGCCAGCAGCCTAGCGGGAGCCAACACCGGGGAGCTGTTTTTT
CASSLAGANTGELFF
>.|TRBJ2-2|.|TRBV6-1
TGTGCCAGCAGTGAAGCGAGGTTAACCGGGGAGCTGTTTTTT
CASSEARLTGELFF
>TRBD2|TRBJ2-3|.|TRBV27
TGTGCCAGCAGTTTAATAGCGGGAGGGCTTCGGGATACGCAGTATTTT
CASSLIAGGLRDTQYF
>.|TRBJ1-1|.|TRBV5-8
TGTGCCAGCAGGGACAGACTGAACACTGAAGCTTTCTTT
CASRDRLNTEAFF